The 5 T cell receptor beta chains below all came from one sample that was sequenced in a study of a mutant IDH1 vaccine in newly diagnosed glioma. The antigens of these receptors remain unknown. Indicated time point: week 47, end of study. Every vaccination contained 300 ug of the mutant IDH1 20-mer peptide and was paired with topical imiquimod. Assay: immunoSEQ multiplex PCR; the TCRdb copy retains only in-frame clones and omits some. Of tens of thousands of clones in the sample, 75% were seen once. The sample in question was PBMCs, obtained from a glioma patient whose treatment included an IDH1 peptide vaccine. The receptors originated from a man aged 40-49 years with glioma.

The chain has TRBV4-1 and TRBJ2-7; 8 bases map to TRBD1. Germline V gene data show CDR1 as MGHRA and CDR2 as YSYEKL. The CDR3 sequence is 15 residues long. J gave up 6 bases and V 4 bases, and 11 bases lay outside the gene matches. CDR3 region: CASSRAASTGGEQYF. The CDR3 region has the DNA TGCGCCAGCAGCCGTGCCGCGTCAACAGGGGGCGAGCAGTACTTC.

CDR3 region: CASSFKSEGRAFF. In DNA form, the CDR3 reads TGTGCCAGCAGCTTTAAAAGTGAAGGGCGGGCTTTCTTT. The V call is TRBV11-3, the J call TRBJ1-1; D is undetermined. V lost 3 bases to trimming and J lost 11 bases, with 16 bases between them. The germline CDR1 and CDR2 sequences are SGHNT and YENEEA. The CDR3 is made up of 13 amino acids.

This clone has just a few counts. V is TRBV19 and J is TRBJ1-5; D may be TRBD1 (5 bases). The CDR3 length is 20 residues. Germline V lookup: CDR1 LNHDA, CDR2 SQIVND (reference sequence). V gave up 0 bases and J gave up 0 bases, with 21 bases separating them. This chain's CDR3 is CASSIDPAAPGPYSNQPQHF. As DNA, the CDR3 is TGTGCCAGTAGTATAGATCCTGCCGCGCCAGGGCCCTATAGCAATCAGCCCCAGCATTTT.

The chain employs TRBV2 and TRBJ2-1, with D possibly matching TRBD1 (6 bases). Germline V CDR1 and CDR2: SNHLY, FYNNEI. The length of the CDR3 is 16 residues. Trimming left V 5 bases short and J 9 bases short, with 23 bases between. CDR3 in amino acids: CASSSNRVILIGEQFF. CDR3 bases: TGTGCCAGCAGTTCAAACAGGGTAATATTGATTGGTGAGCAGTTCTTC.

This clone was recorded a few times. V and J are TRBV25-1 and TRBJ1-2; 12 bases are shared with TRBD1. V was pared by 3 bases and J by 7 bases, with 9 bases of the junction left unmatched. Germline V gives CDR1 MGHDK, CDR2 SYGVNS. This CDR3 contains 16 residues. The CDR3: CASSDRGTGGYSGYTF. The CDR3 DNA sequence: TGTGCCAGCAGTGACAGGGGGACAGGGGGCTACTCTGGCTACACCTTC.